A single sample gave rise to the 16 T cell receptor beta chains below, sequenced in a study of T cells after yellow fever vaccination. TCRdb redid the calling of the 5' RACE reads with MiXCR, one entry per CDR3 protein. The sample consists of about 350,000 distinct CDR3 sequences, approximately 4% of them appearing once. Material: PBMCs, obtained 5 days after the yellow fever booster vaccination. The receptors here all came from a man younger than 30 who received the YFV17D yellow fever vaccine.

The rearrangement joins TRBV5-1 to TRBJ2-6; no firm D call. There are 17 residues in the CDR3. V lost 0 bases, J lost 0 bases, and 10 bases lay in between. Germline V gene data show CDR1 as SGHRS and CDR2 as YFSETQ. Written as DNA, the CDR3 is TGCGCCAGCAGCTTGGCCCGGGCGAACTCTGGGGCCAACGTCCTGACTTTC. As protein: CASSLARANSGANVLTF. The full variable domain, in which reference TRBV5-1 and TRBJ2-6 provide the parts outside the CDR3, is KAGVTQTPRYLIKTRGQQVTLSCSPISGHRSVSWYQQTPGQGLQFLFEYFSETQRNKGNFPGRFSGRQFSNSRSEMNVSTLELGDSALYLCASSLARANSGANVLTFGAGSRLTVL.

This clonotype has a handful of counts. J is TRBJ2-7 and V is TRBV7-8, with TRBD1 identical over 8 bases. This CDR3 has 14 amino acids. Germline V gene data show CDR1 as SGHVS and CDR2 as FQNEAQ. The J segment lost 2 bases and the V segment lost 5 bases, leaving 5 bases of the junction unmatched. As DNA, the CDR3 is TGTGCCAGCAGCCCCATCAGGGGGCCCTACGAGCAGTACGTC. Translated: CASSPIRGPYEQYV.

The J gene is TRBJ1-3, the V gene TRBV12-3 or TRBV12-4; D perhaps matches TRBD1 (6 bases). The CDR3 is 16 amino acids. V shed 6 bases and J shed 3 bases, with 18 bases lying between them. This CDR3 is CASREWGGDDGNTIYF. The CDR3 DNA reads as TGTGCCAGCAGGGAGTGGGGGGGCGATGATGGAAACACCATATATTTT.

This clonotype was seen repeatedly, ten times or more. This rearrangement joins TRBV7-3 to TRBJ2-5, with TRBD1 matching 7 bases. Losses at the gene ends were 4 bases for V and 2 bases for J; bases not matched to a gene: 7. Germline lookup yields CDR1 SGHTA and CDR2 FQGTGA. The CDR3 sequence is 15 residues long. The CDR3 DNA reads TGTGCCAGCAGCTCCACCGGGACAGCTCAAGAGACCCAGTACTTC. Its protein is CASSSTGTAQETQYF.

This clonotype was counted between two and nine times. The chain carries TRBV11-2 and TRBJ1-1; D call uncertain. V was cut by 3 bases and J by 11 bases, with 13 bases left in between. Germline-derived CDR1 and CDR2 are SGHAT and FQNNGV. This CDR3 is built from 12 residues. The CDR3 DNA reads TGTGCCAGCAGCTTTTCCCTATCGCCGGCTTTCTTT. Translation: CASSFSLSPAFF.

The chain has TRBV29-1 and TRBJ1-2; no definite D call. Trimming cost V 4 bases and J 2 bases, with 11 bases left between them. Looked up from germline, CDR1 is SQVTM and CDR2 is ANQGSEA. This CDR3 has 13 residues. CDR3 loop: CSVVWQANYGYTF. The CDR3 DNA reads TGCAGCGTTGTATGGCAGGCCAACTATGGCTACACCTTC.

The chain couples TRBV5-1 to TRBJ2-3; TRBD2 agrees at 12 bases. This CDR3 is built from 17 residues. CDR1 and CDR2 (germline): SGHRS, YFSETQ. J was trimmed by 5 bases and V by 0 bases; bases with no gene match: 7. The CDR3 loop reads CASSLDTSGGSIDTQYF. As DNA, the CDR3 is TGCGCCAGCAGCTTGGATACTAGCGGGGGGAGTATAGATACGCAGTATTTT.

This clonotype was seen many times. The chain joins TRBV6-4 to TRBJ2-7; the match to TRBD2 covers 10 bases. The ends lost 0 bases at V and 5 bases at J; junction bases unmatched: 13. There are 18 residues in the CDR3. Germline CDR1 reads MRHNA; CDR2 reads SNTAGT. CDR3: CASSDSTASGGLKHEQYV. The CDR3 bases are TGTGCCAGCAGTGACTCGACGGCTAGCGGGGGCCTTAAGCACGAGCAGTACGTC.

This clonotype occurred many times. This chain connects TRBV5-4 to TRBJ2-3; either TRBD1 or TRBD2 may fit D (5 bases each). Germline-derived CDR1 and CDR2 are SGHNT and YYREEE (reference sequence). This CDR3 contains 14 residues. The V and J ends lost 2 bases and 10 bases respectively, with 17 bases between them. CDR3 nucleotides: TGTGCCAGCAGCTTCGCCGGGGCCCCTGAAGCGCAGTATTTT. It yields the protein CASSFAGAPEAQYF.

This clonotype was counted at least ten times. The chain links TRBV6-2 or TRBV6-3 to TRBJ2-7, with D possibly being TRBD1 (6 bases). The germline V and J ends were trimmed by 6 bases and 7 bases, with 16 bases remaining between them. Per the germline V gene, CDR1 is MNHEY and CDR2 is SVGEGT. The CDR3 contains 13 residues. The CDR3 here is CASRASGEGEQYF. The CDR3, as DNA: TGTGCCAGCAGGGCCTCAGGGGAAGGGGAGCAGTACTTC.

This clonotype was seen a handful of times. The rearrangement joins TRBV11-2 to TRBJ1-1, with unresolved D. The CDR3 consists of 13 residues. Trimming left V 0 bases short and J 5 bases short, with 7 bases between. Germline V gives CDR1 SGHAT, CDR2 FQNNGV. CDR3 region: CASSLEPPTEAFF. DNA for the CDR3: TGTGCCAGCAGCTTAGAACCTCCGACTGAAGCTTTCTTT.

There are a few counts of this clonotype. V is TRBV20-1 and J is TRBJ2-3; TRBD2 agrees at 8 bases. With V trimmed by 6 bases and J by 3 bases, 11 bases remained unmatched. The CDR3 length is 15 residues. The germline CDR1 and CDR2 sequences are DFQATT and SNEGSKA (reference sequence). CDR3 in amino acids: CSARVGSGATDTQYF. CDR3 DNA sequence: TGCAGTGCCCGAGTCGGTAGCGGGGCAACAGATACGCAGTATTTT.

The CDR3 sequence is CASSLYGGGLNEQFF. CDR3 in DNA: TGTGCCAGCAGTTTATATGGCGGGGGGCTCAATGAGCAGTTCTTC. The genes are TRBV28 and TRBJ2-1; 8 bases are shared with TRBD2. CDR3 length equals 15 residues. The germline CDR1 and CDR2 sequences are MDHEN and SYDVKM. After removal of 1 base from V and 6 bases from J, the junction contained 5 bases not matched to a gene.

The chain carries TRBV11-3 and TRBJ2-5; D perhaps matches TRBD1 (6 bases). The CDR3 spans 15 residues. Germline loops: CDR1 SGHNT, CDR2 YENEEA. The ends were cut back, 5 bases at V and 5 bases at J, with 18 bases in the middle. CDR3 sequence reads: CASSRGMTGPETQYF. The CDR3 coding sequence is TGTGCCAGCAGCCGAGGCATGACAGGACCCGAGACCCAGTACTTC.

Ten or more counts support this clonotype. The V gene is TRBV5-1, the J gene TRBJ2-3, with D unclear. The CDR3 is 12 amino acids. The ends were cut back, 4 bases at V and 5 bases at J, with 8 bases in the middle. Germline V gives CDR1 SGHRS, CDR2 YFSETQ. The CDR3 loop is CASSPPGDTQYF. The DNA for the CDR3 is TGCGCCAGCAGCCCCCCGGGAGATACGCAGTATTTT. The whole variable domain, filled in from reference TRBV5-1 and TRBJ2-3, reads KAGVTQTPRYLIKTRGQQVTLSCSPISGHRSVSWYQQTPGQGLQFLFEYFSETQRNKGNFPGRFSGRQFSNSRSEMNVSTLELGDSALYLCASSPPGDTQYFGPGTRLTVL.

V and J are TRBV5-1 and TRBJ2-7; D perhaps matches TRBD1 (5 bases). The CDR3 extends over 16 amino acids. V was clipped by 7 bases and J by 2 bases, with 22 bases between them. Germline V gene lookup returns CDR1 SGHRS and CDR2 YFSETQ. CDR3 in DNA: TGCGCCAGCTCTTTGACAGACCCTCTCCTTCCCTACGAGCAGTACTTC. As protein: CASSLTDPLLPYEQYF.